This TCR beta chain is drawn from a study of control samples from healthy donors and cancer patients. The data were produced by immunoSEQ multiplex PCR, yet TCRdb's version contains in-frame clones alone and is incomplete. The sample lists tens of thousands of clones, around 93% occurring once. CDR3 length equals 14 residues. Germline CDR1 and CDR2: MNHEY and SVGEGT. Between the trimmed V and J ends, which lost 5 bases and 0 bases, there was a span of 11 bases. Material for sequencing was PBMCs. The J gene is TRBJ2-7, the V gene TRBV6-2 or TRBV6-3, with D unclear. This sequence originates from a man aged 25-45 years with colorectal cancer. This chain's CDR3 is CASSPPQSSYEQYF. The CDR3 DNA is TGTGCCAGCAGTCCACCGCAGAGCTCCTACGAGCAGTACTTC.